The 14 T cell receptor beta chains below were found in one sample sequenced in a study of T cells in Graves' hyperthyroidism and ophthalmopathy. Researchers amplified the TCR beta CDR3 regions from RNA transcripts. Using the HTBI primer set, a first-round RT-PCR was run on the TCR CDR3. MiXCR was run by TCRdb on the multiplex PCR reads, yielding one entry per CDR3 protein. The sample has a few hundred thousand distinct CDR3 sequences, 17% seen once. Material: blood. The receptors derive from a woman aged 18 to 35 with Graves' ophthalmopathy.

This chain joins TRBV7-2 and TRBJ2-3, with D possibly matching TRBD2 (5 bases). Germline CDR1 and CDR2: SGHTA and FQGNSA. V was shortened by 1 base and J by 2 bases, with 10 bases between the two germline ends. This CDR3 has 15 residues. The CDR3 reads CASSLEAAVTDTQYF. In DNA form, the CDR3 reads TGTGCCAGCAGCTTAGAAGCGGCAGTCACAGATACGCAGTATTTT.

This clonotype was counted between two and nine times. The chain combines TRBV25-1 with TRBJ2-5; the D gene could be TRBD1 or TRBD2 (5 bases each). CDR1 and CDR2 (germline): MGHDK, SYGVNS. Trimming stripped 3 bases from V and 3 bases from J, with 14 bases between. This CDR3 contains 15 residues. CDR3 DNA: TGTGCCAGCAGTGATAGTTACGGGACGGAAGAGACCCAGTACTTC. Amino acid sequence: CASSDSYGTEETQYF.

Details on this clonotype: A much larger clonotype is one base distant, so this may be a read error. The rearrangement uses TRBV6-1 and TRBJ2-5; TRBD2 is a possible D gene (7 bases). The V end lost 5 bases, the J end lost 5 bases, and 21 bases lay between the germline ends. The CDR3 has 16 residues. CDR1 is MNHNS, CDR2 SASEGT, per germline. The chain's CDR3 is CASSHAKGGAQETQYF. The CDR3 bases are TGTGCCAGCAGTCACGCGAAGGGGGGGGCGCAGGAGACCCAGTACTTC.

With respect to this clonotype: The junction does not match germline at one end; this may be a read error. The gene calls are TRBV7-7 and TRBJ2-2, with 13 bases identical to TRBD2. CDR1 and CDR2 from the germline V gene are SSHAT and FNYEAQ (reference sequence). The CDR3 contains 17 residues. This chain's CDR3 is CASSPGLAGASTGELFF. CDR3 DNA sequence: TGTGCTAGCAGCCCAGGACTAGCGGGGGCGAGCACCGGGGAGCTGTTTTTT. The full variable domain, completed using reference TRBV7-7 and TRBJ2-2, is GAGVSQSPRYKVTKRGQDVTLRCDPISSHATLYWYQQALGQGPEFLTYFNYEAQPDKSGLPSDRFSAERPEGSISTLTIQRTEQRDSAMYRCASSPGLAGASTGELFFGEGSRLTVL.

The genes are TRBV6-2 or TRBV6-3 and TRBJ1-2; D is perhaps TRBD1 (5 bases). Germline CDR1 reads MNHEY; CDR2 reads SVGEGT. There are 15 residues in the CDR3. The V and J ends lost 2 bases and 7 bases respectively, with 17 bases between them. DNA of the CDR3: TGTGCCAGCAGTTACGACCAAATGCAGGGTCTTGGCTACACCTTC. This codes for CASSYDQMQGLGYTF.

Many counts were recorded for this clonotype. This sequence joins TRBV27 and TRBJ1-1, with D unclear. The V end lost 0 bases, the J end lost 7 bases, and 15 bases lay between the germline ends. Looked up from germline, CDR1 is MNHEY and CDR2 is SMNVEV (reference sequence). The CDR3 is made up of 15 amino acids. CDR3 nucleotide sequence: TGTGCCAGCAGTTTATCGATTCATTTGGGAGATGAAGCTTTCTTT. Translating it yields CASSLSIHLGDEAFF.

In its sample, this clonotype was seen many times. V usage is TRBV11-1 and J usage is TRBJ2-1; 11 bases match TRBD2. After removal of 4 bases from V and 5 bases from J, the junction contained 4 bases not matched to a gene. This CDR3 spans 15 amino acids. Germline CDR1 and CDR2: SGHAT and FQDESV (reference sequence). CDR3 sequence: CASSYLAGGHNEQFF. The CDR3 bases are TGTGCCAGCAGCTACCTAGCGGGAGGTCACAATGAGCAGTTCTTC.

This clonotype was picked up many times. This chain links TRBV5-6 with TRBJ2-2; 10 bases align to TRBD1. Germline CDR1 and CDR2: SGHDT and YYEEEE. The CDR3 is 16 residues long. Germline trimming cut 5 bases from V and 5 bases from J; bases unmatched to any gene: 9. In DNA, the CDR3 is TGTGCCAGCAGACCGGGACAGGGGAGTGGAACCGGGGAGCTGTTTTTT. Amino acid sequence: CASRPGQGSGTGELFF.

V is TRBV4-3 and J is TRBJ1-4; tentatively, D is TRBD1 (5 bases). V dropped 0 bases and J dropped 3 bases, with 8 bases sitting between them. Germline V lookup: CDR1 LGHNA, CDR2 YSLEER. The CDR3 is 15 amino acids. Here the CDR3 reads CASSQEGRPNEKLFF. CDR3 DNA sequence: TGCGCCAGCAGCCAAGAGGGGCGGCCTAATGAAAAACTGTTTTTT.

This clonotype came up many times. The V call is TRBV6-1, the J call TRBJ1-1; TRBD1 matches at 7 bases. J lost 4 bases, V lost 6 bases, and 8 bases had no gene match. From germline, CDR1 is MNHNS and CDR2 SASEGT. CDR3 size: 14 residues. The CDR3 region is CASRETGKGTEAFF. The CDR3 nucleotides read TGTGCCAGCAGGGAGACAGGGAAGGGCACTGAAGCTTTCTTT.

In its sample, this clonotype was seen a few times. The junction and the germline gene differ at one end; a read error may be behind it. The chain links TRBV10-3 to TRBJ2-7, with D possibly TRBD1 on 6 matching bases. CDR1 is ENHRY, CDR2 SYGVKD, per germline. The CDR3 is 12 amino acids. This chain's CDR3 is CATSESTGEQYF. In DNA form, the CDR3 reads TGTGCCACCAGTGAATCAACAGGGGAGCAGTACTTC.

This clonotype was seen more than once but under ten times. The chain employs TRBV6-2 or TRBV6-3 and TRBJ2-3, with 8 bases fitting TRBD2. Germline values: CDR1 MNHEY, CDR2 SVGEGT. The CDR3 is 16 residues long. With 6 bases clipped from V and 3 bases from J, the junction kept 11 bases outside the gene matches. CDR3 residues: CASSLTRTSSTDTQYF. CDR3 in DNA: TGTGCCAGCAGCCTAACTCGGACTAGCAGTACAGATACGCAGTATTTT.

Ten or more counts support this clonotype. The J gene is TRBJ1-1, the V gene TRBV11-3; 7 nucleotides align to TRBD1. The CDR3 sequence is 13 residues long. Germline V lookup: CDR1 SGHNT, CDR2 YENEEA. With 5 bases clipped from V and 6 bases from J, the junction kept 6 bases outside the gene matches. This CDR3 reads CASSRDRDAEAFF. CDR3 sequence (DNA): TGTGCCAGCAGCAGAGACAGGGACGCTGAAGCTTTCTTT.

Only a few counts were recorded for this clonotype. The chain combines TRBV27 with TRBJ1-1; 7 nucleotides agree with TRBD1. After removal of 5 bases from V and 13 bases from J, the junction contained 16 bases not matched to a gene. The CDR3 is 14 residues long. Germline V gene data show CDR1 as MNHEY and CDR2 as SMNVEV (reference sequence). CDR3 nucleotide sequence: TGTGCCAGCAGTCCCCAGGGGGAGGGGGCTGGAGGTTTCTTT. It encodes CASSPQGEGAGGFF.